This T cell receptor beta chain stems from a study of cytomegalovirus exposure and HLA in healthy donors. General study findings and limits: Later, an analysis found that common viral pathogens appeared to be linked with several of the most significant clusters. Most of the CMV-associated TCR beta chains (in a later analysis) appeared to be HLA-restricted. The study reported that TCR beta sequences accurately predicted HLA-A and HLA-B alleles in most subjects.

As concerns this clone: Its target is unknown.

PCR involved 60 Vbeta and 13 Jbeta primers. Profiling relied on immunoSEQ multiplex PCR, and the TCRdb table lists in-frame clones only, not all of them. The sample consists of roughly 180,000 clones, around 80% of them appearing once. Healthy bone marrow donors made up the cohort. The CDR3 is 15 residues long. Germline assignment: CDR1 MNHNY and CDR2 SVGAGI (reference sequence). Germline trimming cut 6 bases from V and 4 bases from J; bases unmatched to any gene: 6. V is TRBV6-6 and J is TRBJ1-5, with 10 bases matching TRBD1. What was sequenced was PBMCs. This TCR was sampled from a man aged 18 to 30 in good health and CMV-seronegative. The CDR3 DNA reads as TGTGCCAGCAGCACTGACAGGGGGCTGAATCAGCCCCAGCATTTT. Translating it yields CASSTDRGLNQPQHF.